The next 12 T cell receptor beta chains were all read from a single sample in a study of T cell repertoires in cytomegalovirus infection. TCRdb called the reads again in MiXCR, with one record for every CDR3 protein. The profile shows approximately 180,000 distinct CDR3 sequences, nearly 9.5% of them singletons. Sequencing was performed on PBMCs. The origin of the receptors is a human donor in good health (CMV status not recorded). Some clones in this sample may be carry-over from other donors' samples.

This clonotype was seen ten or more times. The rearrangement joins TRBV29-1 to TRBJ2-1, with TRBD1 matching 9 bases. The CDR3 covers 15 residues. The V gene end was trimmed by 7 bases and the J gene end by 5 bases; junction bases not matched to a gene: 12. CDR1 is SQVTM, CDR2 ANQGSEA, per germline. The CDR3 DNA reads as TGCAGCGCTCCGGCCCGGGACAGGGCTGACAATGAGCAGTTCTTC. Translated: CSAPARDRADNEQFF.

This clonotype came up once. No conserved phenylalanine or tryptophan ends this CDR3, so it is likely a read error. V is TRBV20-1 and J is TRBJ1-5; D gene unclear. The CDR3 sequence is 12 residues long. The germline V gene has CDR1 DFQATT and CDR2 SNEGSKA (reference sequence). Between the trimmed V and J ends, which lost 3 bases and 0 bases, there was a span of 3 bases. This CDR3 is CSASHSNQPQHS. DNA for the CDR3: TGCAGTGCTAGCCATAGCAATCAGCCCCAGCATTCT.

This clonotype has a count of ten or more. V is TRBV7-2 and J is TRBJ2-3; D remains ambiguous. This CDR3 has 13 residues. Trimming took off 5 bases at V and 1 base at J, with 7 bases between the two ends. Germline assignment: CDR1 SGHTA and CDR2 FQGNSA. The CDR3, as DNA: TGTGCCAGCAGCCCGACTGGCACAGATACGCAGTATTTT. It encodes CASSPTGTDTQYF.

This clonotype was seen ten or more times. The chain combines TRBV4-3 with TRBJ2-6; D may be TRBD1 (6 bases). From germline, CDR1 is LGHNA and CDR2 YSLEER. The CDR3 length is 17 residues. Trimming removed 1 base from V and 4 bases from J, with 14 bases in between. The CDR3 coding sequence is TGCGCCAGCAGCCAAGGCGAAGGGGGTGCCGGGGCCAACGTCCTGACTTTC. Encoded protein: CASSQGEGGAGANVLTF.

This clonotype was seen at least ten times. The chain combines TRBV7-2 with TRBJ1-1, with 9 bases fitting TRBD1. The CDR3 consists of 16 residues. With V trimmed by 0 bases and J by 6 bases, 8 bases remained unmatched. The germline CDR1 and CDR2 sequences are SGHTA and FQGNSA. The DNA of the CDR3 is TGTGCCAGCAGCTTAGCGGGACAGGGAGGTTGGTCTGAAGCTTTCTTT. Its protein product is CASSLAGQGGWSEAFF.

The chain recombines TRBV28 with TRBJ1-1, with D unresolved. The CDR3 consists of 15 residues. Trimming took 3 bases from V and 1 from J, leaving 12 bases between them. CDR1 and CDR2 from the germline V gene are MDHEN and SYDVKM. CDR3 sequence: CASSFGVSKNTEAFF. CDR3 DNA: TGTGCCAGCAGTTTTGGCGTCAGTAAGAACACTGAAGCTTTCTTT. The whole variable domain, filled in from reference TRBV28 and TRBJ1-1, reads DVKVTQSSRYLVKRTGEKVFLECVQDMDHENMFWYRQDPGLGLRLIYFSYDVKMKEKGDIPEGYSVSREKKERFSLILESASTNQTSMYLCASSFGVSKNTEAFFGQGTRLTVV.

Remarks on this clonotype: This could be a read error, since a much larger clone is one nucleotide away. This CDR3 fails to terminate in the conserved phenylalanine or tryptophan, so it likely reflects a read error. The genes are TRBV7-4 and TRBJ2-5, with 11 bases identical to TRBD1. The J segment lost 2 bases and the V segment lost 5 bases, leaving 10 bases of the junction unmatched. CDR3 size: 17 residues. CDR1 and CDR2 (germline): SGHVT, SQSDAQ. CDR3 DNA: TGTGCCAGCAGCCCGGCGCCGGGACAGGGGGAGCAAGAGACCCAGTACTTA. Translation: CASSPAPGQGEQETQYL.

This clonotype was seen ten or more times. The chain joins TRBV18 to TRBJ2-5; TRBD1 or TRBD2 may be the D gene (5 bases each). Germline-derived CDR1 and CDR2 are KGHSH and LQKENI. With 3 bases removed from V and 0 bases from J, the gap between germline ends came to 11 bases. This CDR3 region has 15 residues. Written as DNA, the CDR3 is TGTGCCAGCTCACCGACTACCAGGGACCAAGAGACCCAGTACTTC. Translating gives CASSPTTRDQETQYF.

The chain joins TRBV19 to TRBJ1-5, with 8 bases fitting TRBD1. The CDR3 covers 13 residues. J lost 7 bases, V lost 5 bases, and 4 bases had no gene match. The V gene's germline CDR1 is LNHDA and CDR2 SQIVND (reference sequence). Here the CDR3 reads CASSAAGGQPQHF. CDR3 nucleotide sequence: TGTGCCAGTAGTGCGGCAGGGGGCCAGCCCCAGCATTTT.

In this sample, this clonotype turned up many times. The chain is built from TRBV7-2 and TRBJ2-7; D perhaps matches TRBD2 (6 bases). This CDR3 contains 15 residues. The V end was cut by 1 base, the J end by 4 bases, with 14 bases between. Germline CDR1 reads SGHTA; CDR2 reads FQGNSA. CDR3 DNA sequence: TGTGCCAGCAGCTTAGTGGCGGGGCTCTCGTACGAGCAGTACTTC. Amino acid sequence: CASSLVAGLSYEQYF.

This clonotype was detected ten times or more. This rearrangement joins TRBV7-2 to TRBJ2-1; 13 bases align to TRBD2. With V trimmed by 4 bases and J by 8 bases, 5 bases remained unmatched. CDR3 size: 15 residues. Germline CDR1 is SGHTA and CDR2 is FQGNSA. The CDR3 here is CASSSGLAGWDEQFF. The CDR3 coding sequence is TGTGCCAGCAGCTCGGGACTAGCGGGGTGGGATGAGCAGTTCTTC.

Note on this clonotype: This may be a read error: a much more frequent sequence differs by one nucleotide. J is TRBJ2-7 and V is TRBV7-2; D is possibly TRBD2 (5 bases). Germline CDR1 SGHTA, CDR2 FQGNSA. The CDR3 spans 14 residues. CDR3 protein: CASGLGGRVHEQYF. The CDR3 DNA sequence: TGTGCCAGCGGCTTAGGTGGGAGAGTCCACGAGCAGTACTTC.